The rows below give T cell receptor beta chains drawn from one sample of a study of OX40 agonist ivuxolimab in advanced cancers. Assay: immunoSEQ multiplex PCR; the TCRdb copy retains only in-frame clones and omits some. Altogether about 25,000 clones are present, 70% to 90% being singletons, with the ten largest covering less than 50%. This specimen consisted of CD4+ or CD8+ T cells sorted from blood, obtained in a trial of the OX40 agonist ivuxolimab. The receptors were sampled from an adult with an advanced solid tumor such as melanoma, head and neck, liver or kidney cancer. Both conserved end residues are part of each CDR3. A D gene is named only where the DNA matches it firmly. Size tells how often a clone was seen (once, few, many) or the class of an expanded clone, and some rows leave it out.

. . TRBJ2-2 TRBV27 CASSLWGTGELFF TGTGCCAGCAGTTTATGGGGGACCGGGGAGCTGTTTTTT
. . TRBJ2-1 TRBV7-2 CASSFPGESSYNEQFF TGTGCCAGCAGCTTCCCCGGGGAGAGCTCCTACAATGAGCAGTTCTTC
. . TRBJ2-3 TRBV6-6 CAVLQGLRVTDTQYF TGTGCCGTACTGCAGGGTCTCAGGGTCACAGATACGCAGTATTTT
. . TRBJ2-3 TRBV27 CASSPRARTDMQYF TGTGCCAGCAGTCCCCGAGCCCGCACAGATATGCAGTATTTT
. TRBD1 TRBJ2-1 TRBV27 CASSPSGGNWHEQFF TGTGCCAGCAGCCCCTCAGGGGGAAATTGGCATGAGCAGTTCTTC
. TRBD1 TRBJ2-7 TRBV28 CASSGEPTGPTYEQYF TGTGCCAGCAGTGGGGAACCGACAGGGCCCACCTACGAGCAGTACTTC
. . TRBJ1-1 TRBV19 CASSIEGLTEAFF TGTGCCAGTAGTATTGAGGGGCTCACTGAAGCTTTCTTT
. TRBD2 TRBJ2-7 TRBV28 CASRPGTSGYEQYF TGTGCCAGCAGGCCGGGGACTAGCGGCTACGAGCAGTACTTC
. TRBD1 TRBJ2-7 TRBV7-8 CASSLAPQGYEQYF TGTGCCAGCAGCTTAGCGCCACAGGGGTACGAGCAGTACTTC
. . TRBJ2-2 TRBV4-1 CASRMFMAAGELFF TGCGCCAGCCGAATGTTCATGGCCGCCGGGGAGCTGTTTTTT
few TRBD1 TRBJ1-1 TRBV14 CASSRADRGNTEAFF TGTGCCAGCAGCCGAGCGGACAGGGGGAACACTGAAGCTTTCTTT
. . TRBJ2-1 TRBV5-8 CASSLEGGAISGNEQFF TGTGCCAGCAGCTTGGAGGGGGGCGCGATTTCGGGCAATGAGCAGTTCTTC
once TRBD2 TRBJ2-3 TRBV9 CASSEFPGGTDTQYF TGTGCCAGCAGCGAATTCCCCGGGGGGACAGATACGCAGTATTTT
few . TRBJ1-2 TRBV19 CATAFYGYTF TGTGCCACCGCGTTCTATGGCTACACCTTC
. TRBD1 TRBJ2-7 TRBV13 CASSPGQGVYEQYF TGTGCCAGCAGCCCGGGACAGGGGGTCTACGAGCAGTACTTC
. . TRBJ2-1 TRBV30 CAWTLGRSSYNEQFF TGTGCCTGGACTCTGGGACGGAGCTCCTACAATGAGCAGTTCTTC
. . TRBJ2-6 TRBV10-3 CAISETSLAPGANVLTF TGTGCCATCAGTGAAACTAGCCTAGCTCCTGGGGCCAACGTCCTGACTTTC
. . TRBJ1-4 TRBV4-1 CASSQDRGNEKLFF TGCGCCAGCAGCCAAGATCGGGGGAATGAAAAACTGTTTTTT
. TRBD2 TRBJ2-7 TRBV30 CAWSGPGGTYEQYF TGTGCCTGGAGCGGGCCCGGGGGGACCTACGAGCAGTACTTC
few . TRBJ2-1 TRBV27 CASSLTYNEQFF TGTGCCAGCAGTTTGACTTACAATGAGCAGTTCTTC
. . TRBJ2-7 TRBV5-1 CASSLTGSAEQYF TGCGCCAGCAGCTTGACAGGGTCGGCCGAGCAGTACTTC
. . TRBJ2-1 TRBV7-6 CASSSEAGNEQFF TGTGCCAGCAGCTCAGAAGCAGGCAATGAGCAGTTCTTC
. . TRBJ2-1 TRBV5-1 CASSLVSVEHNEQFF TGCGCCAGCAGCTTGGTGAGCGTAGAGCACAATGAGCAGTTCTTC
medium-sized TRBD2 TRBJ2-1 TRBV27 CASSLLAGASYNEQFF TGTGCCAGCAGTTTACTAGCGGGAGCTTCCTACAATGAGCAGTTCTTC
. . TRBJ2-1 TRBV23-1 CASSPLNQQFF TGCGCCAGCAGTCCTCTGAACCAGCAGTTCTTC
. . TRBJ2-3 TRBV7-9 CASSLLVDIRTDTQYF TGTGCCAGCAGCTTACTGGTGGACATACGCACAGATACGCAGTATTTT
. TRBD1 TRBJ2-7 TRBV6-6 CASSSLPIGGGEQYF TGTGCCAGCAGTTCCCTCCCGATAGGGGGCGGCGAGCAGTACTTC
. . TRBJ1-5 TRBV19 CASRIQGSNQPQHF TGTGCCAGTAGAATACAGGGTAGCAATCAGCCCCAGCATTTT
. . TRBJ2-7 TRBV5-1 CASSPPLSYEQYF TGTGCCAGCAGCCCCCCACTGTCCTACGAGCAGTACTTC
once TRBD2 TRBJ2-1 TRBV10-3 CAIGTSGEGSYNEQFF TGTGCCATAGGGACTAGCGGTGAAGGCTCCTACAATGAGCAGTTCTTC
. . TRBJ1-1 TRBV5-6 CASSLGGGGDTEAFF TGTGCCAGCAGCTTGGGAGGCGGGGGCGACACTGAAGCTTTCTTT
. TRBD1 TRBJ1-2 TRBV6-6 CASKVRDSPNYGYTF TGTGCCAGCAAGGTTCGGGACAGCCCTAACTATGGCTACACCTTC
medium-sized . TRBJ2-7 TRBV4-2 CASSHRSGLPYEQYF TGTGCCAGCAGCCATCGGAGCGGCCTCCCCTACGAGCAGTACTTC
. . TRBJ2-5 TRBV6-5 CASSHSGTQYF TGTGCCAGCAGCCATTCAGGGACCCAGTACTTC
. . TRBJ1-4 TRBV11-2 CASSFRTATNEKLFF TGTGCCAGCAGCTTCCGCACGGCAACTAATGAAAAACTGTTTTTT
. TRBD1 TRBJ1-2 TRBV19 CASSVNIAGTGGSGYTF TGTGCCAGTAGTGTGAACATTGCCGGGACAGGGGGAAGCGGCTACACCTTC
. TRBD2 TRBJ2-1 TRBV28 CASSGNLAGLSNEQFF TGTGCCAGCAGTGGAAATCTAGCGGGACTGTCAAATGAGCAGTTCTTC